The T cell receptor beta chain described here comes from a study of blood T cell repertoires in COVID-19. As for the study in general: The study drew acute and convalescent COVID-19 samples from the United States, Italy and Spain. T cells, B-cell-depleted T cells, or PBMCs provided the cDNA or gDNA that served as material.

In the source study's methods: It was from reference gene primer amplification that nucleated cell counts were estimated. The table came from immunoSEQ multiplex PCR; TCRdb's copy has only in-frame clones and leaves some out. V, J and clone size derive from that table, while D and trimming were established from the DNA sequence. The sample includes about 130,000 clones, around 86% seen only once; the top ten take 5% to 7.5%. V was cut by 2 bases and J by 8 bases, with 6 bases left in between. The germline CDR1 and CDR2 sequences are KGHDR and SFDVKD. The CDR3 runs 13 residues. The chain links TRBV24-1 to TRBJ1-6; D is undetermined. The clonotype originates from an elderly man with active or convalescent COVID-19. Specimen: peripheral blood. This CDR3 reads CATSDSAYSPLHF. In DNA, the CDR3 is TGTGCCACCAGTGATTCTGCGTATTCACCCCTCCACTTT.